The rows below give T cell receptor beta chains drawn from one sample of a study of cytomegalovirus exposure and HLA in healthy donors. Repertoires were generated with immunoSEQ multiplex PCR, while TCRdb's copy carries only in-frame clones and drops some. The sample lists approximately 190,000 clones; around 86% were seen once. The sample taken for sequencing was PBMCs. These receptors were obtained from a man aged 40-55 years in good health and CMV-seropositive. Both conserved end residues are part of each CDR3. A D gene is named only where the DNA matches it firmly. Clone size, where shown, is once, few, many, or a class for clones that have expanded.

J gene,clone size,V gene,D gene,CDR3 protein,CDR3 DNA
TRBJ2-2,-,TRBV27,TRBD2,CASKFERGAGTGELFF,TGTGCCAGCAAGTTTGAGCGGGGGGCGGGTACCGGGGAGCTGTTTTTT
TRBJ1-1,-,TRBV6-5,-,CASSYQAPRAEAFF,TGTGCCAGCAGTTACCAGGCCCCGCGAGCTGAAGCTTTCTTT
TRBJ1-1,-,TRBV7-9,-,CSSSPRSQGRFEAFF,TGTTCCAGCAGCCCCAGGTCCCAGGGTAGATTTGAAGCTTTCTTT
TRBJ1-5,-,TRBV25-1,-,CASSARSNQPQHF,TGTGCCAGCAGTGCGAGGAGCAATCAGCCCCAGCATTTT
TRBJ1-5,-,TRBV7-8,TRBD1,CASSRDRASNQPQHF,TGTGCCAGCAGCAGGGACAGGGCCAGCAATCAGCCCCAGCATTTT
TRBJ2-1,once,TRBV9,TRBD2,CASSASGLAGGNEQFF,TGTGCCAGCAGCGCCTCGGGACTAGCGGGGGGGAATGAGCAGTTCTTC
TRBJ2-5,-,TRBV10-3,-,CAIRVGGEQETQYF,TGTGCCATCAGGGTCGGTGGAGAGCAAGAGACCCAGTACTTC
TRBJ2-3,-,TRBV11-2,TRBD1,CASSLGDRGRDTQYF,TGTGCCAGCAGCTTGGGCGACAGGGGAAGAGATACGCAGTATTTT
TRBJ2-7,-,TRBV19,-,CASSMARRGSYEQYF,TGTGCCAGTAGTATGGCGAGGAGGGGCAGCTACGAGCAGTACTTC
TRBJ2-4,few,TRBV6-6,-,CASRPRDISKNIQYF,TGTGCCAGCAGACCCCGGGACATTAGCAAAAACATTCAGTACTTC
TRBJ2-3,-,TRBV7-2,TRBD2,CASSTGLATSTDTQYF,TGTGCCAGCAGCACGGGACTAGCCACTAGCACAGATACGCAGTATTTT
TRBJ1-1,-,TRBV7-2,TRBD1,CASTTRDRGRPGNTEAFF,TGTGCCAGCACTACAAGGGACAGGGGCCGCCCGGGGAACACTGAAGCTTTCTTT
TRBJ2-3,few,TRBV28,-,CASSLPTGSSTDTQYF,TGTGCCAGCAGTTTACCGACAGGATCTAGCACAGATACGCAATATTTT
TRBJ1-2,few,TRBV10-3,-,CAISEAGNYGYTF,TGTGCCATCAGTGAGGCAGGAAACTATGGCTACACCTTC
TRBJ1-2,few,TRBV30,-,CACQIPNGDYGYTF,TGTGCCTGCCAAATACCAAACGGGGACTATGGCTACACCTTC
TRBJ2-3,-,TRBV4-3,TRBD2,CASSQETGLAFGTDTQYF,TGCGCCAGCAGCCAAGAAACGGGACTAGCTTTCGGCACAGATACGCAGTATTTT
TRBJ1-5,few,TRBV7-9,-,CASSLALTGEQPQHF,TGTGCCAGCAGCTTAGCGCTGACTGGAGAGCAGCCCCAGCATTTT
TRBJ1-1,-,TRBV7-2,TRBD1,CASSSGTGGTEAFF,TGTGCCAGCAGCTCCGGGACAGGAGGGACTGAAGCTTTCTTT
TRBJ1-1,once,TRBV9,TRBD1,CAGSDRQGLNTEAFF,TGTGCCGGCAGCGACCGACAGGGCTTGAACACTGAAGCTTTCTTT
TRBJ2-1,-,TRBV14,-,CASSETYRKDEQFF,TGTGCCAGCAGCGAAACATACAGGAAGGATGAGCAGTTCTTC
TRBJ2-7,-,TRBV6-5,-,CASSFNVDRPYEQYF,TGTGCCAGCAGTTTCAACGTAGACAGACCCTACGAGCAGTACTTC
TRBJ2-4,once,TRBV10-3,-,CAISEGTQSNIQYF,TGTGCCATCAGTGAGGGGACACAATCGAACATTCAGTACTTC
TRBJ1-5,-,TRBV11-2,-,CASSLEQGYNQPQHF,TGTGCCAGCAGCTTGGAACAGGGTTACAATCAGCCCCAGCATTTT
TRBJ1-1,-,TRBV5-6,TRBD1,CASSLLYRTGSMNTEAFF,TGTGCCAGCAGCTTGTTGTATAGGACAGGGTCCATGAACACTGAAGCTTTCTTT
TRBJ1-4,-,TRBV15,-,CATSRDRSFGEKLFF,TGTGCCACCAGCAGAGATCGGTCCTTCGGTGAAAAACTGTTTTTT
TRBJ1-4,-,TRBV7-9,-,CASSLAAGVREKLFF,TGTGCCAGCAGTCTAGCGGCGGGGGTGCGCGAAAAACTGTTTTTT
TRBJ2-7,few,TRBV27,TRBD1,CASYRDRGSYEQYF,TGTGCCAGTTACCGGGACAGGGGATCCTACGAGCAGTACTTC
TRBJ2-7,-,TRBV6-5,TRBD2,CASRAGGGYEQYF,TGTGCCAGCAGGGCGGGGGGCGGGTACGAGCAGTACTTC
TRBJ2-3,-,TRBV9,TRBD1,CASSAQGARSDTQYF,TGTGCCAGCAGCGCCCAGGGGGCTAGGTCAGATACGCAGTATTTT
TRBJ2-3,-,TRBV7-8,TRBD1,CASSTRQGGTDTQYF,TGTGCCAGCAGCACCCGACAGGGAGGCACAGATACGCAGTATTTT
TRBJ2-3,-,TRBV27,-,CASSPRRGPGTDTQYF,TGTGCCAGCAGTCCTAGGCGGGGGCCCGGCACAGATACGCAGTATTTT
TRBJ1-1,few,TRBV7-6,-,CASSLSAGEAFF,TGTGCCAGCAGCCTAAGTGCGGGGGAAGCTTTCTTT
TRBJ1-6,-,TRBV2,-,CASSDSYNSPLHF,TGTGCCAGCAGCGACAGCTATAATTCACCCCTCCACTTT
TRBJ1-1,-,TRBV5-1,TRBD1,CASSPPRQGHTEAFF,TGCGCCAGCAGCCCTCCGAGACAGGGCCACACTGAAGCTTTCTTT
TRBJ2-7,-,TRBV9,-,CASSVGAETYEQYF,TGTGCCAGCAGCGTAGGGGCAGAAACCTACGAGCAGTACTTC
TRBJ1-2,-,TRBV9,TRBD1,CASSAGRRTGPGPYGYTF,TGTGCCAGCAGCGCCGGCAGACGGACAGGGCCGGGGCCTTATGGCTACACCTTC
TRBJ2-1,-,TRBV5-1,TRBD2,CASSLGLPNEQFF,TGCGCCAGCTCCTTGGGACTACCCAATGAGCAGTTCTTC
TRBJ1-6,few,TRBV7-3,TRBD1,CASSPGQPNSPLHF,TGTGCCAGCAGCCCGGGACAGCCTAATTCACCCCTCCACTTT
TRBJ2-5,once,TRBV2,TRBD2,CASKLSRDSGRGKTQYF,TGTGCCAGCAAACTTTCCCGGGACTCAGGGAGGGGTAAGACCCAGTACTTC
TRBJ2-5,few,TRBV27,TRBD2,CASSFLSGGVGETQYF,TGTGCCAGCAGTTTCCTTAGCGGGGGGGTGGGAGAGACCCAGTACTTC
TRBJ2-3,-,TRBV6-5,TRBD2,CASSRGGPDTQYF,TGTGCCAGCAGCCGGGGGGGCCCAGATACGCAGTATTTT
TRBJ1-2,-,TRBV5-6,TRBD1,CASSLKTGLIGYTF,TGTGCCAGCAGCTTAAAGACAGGGCTGATCGGCTACACCTTC